The T cell receptor beta chain under discussion was sequenced for a study of cytomegalovirus exposure and HLA in healthy donors. Study-level points and caveats: Rare TCR sequences predominated, though certain public TCRs were found in many donors. Previous analysis showed most TCR beta V segments were productive about 87% or about 30% of the time. Immune exposure was documented only through CMV serostatus. A later analysis showed TCR association rates differing by HLA locus, peaking at DRB1 and lowest at HLA-C.

For this clone: The antigen is unknown.

With 60 Vbeta and 13 Jbeta primers, the PCR was carried out. Produced via immunoSEQ multiplex PCR; TCRdb's table is partial and in-frame only. The data show about 210,000 clones, with 87% seen just once and 1% to 1.4% held by the top ten. Sequencing used PBMCs. This receptor was identified in a boy younger than 10 in good health and CMV-seronegative.

DNA for the CDR3: TGTGCCAGCAGCCGAACCCCAAATCTTAGCGGGGAGGGGGAGACCCAGTACTTC. The encoded protein is CASSRTPNLSGEGETQYF. V usage is TRBV2 and J usage is TRBJ2-5, with TRBD2 matching over 8 bases. The ends lost 6 bases at V and 5 bases at J; junction bases unmatched: 20. Per the germline V gene, CDR1 is SNHLY and CDR2 is FYNNEI. CDR3 size: 18 residues.